Presented here are 3 T cell receptor beta chains from one specimen sequenced in a study of T cell responses to AZD1222 COVID-19 vaccine. Measured with immunoSEQ multiplex PCR; TCRdb has only the in-frame clones, and not every one. The table includes around 72,000 clones, over 75% detected once. Sample: peripheral blood, taken on day 0 of AZD1222 vaccination. The source of these receptors is an adult in good health.

The V call is TRBV4-2, the J call TRBJ2-2; D unresolved. The CDR3 totals 14 residues. With 1 base removed from V and 6 bases from J, the gap between germline ends came to 9 bases. Germline loops: CDR1 LGHNA, CDR2 YNFKEQ. The CDR3 protein is CASSQAANAGELFF. CDR3 DNA sequence: TGTGCCAGCAGCCAAGCAGCAAATGCCGGGGAGCTGTTTTTT.

The chain is built from TRBV19 and TRBJ1-5, with unresolved D. The CDR3 runs to 14 residues. Germline CDR1 and CDR2: LNHDA and SQIVND (reference sequence). V was clipped by 3 bases and J by 5 bases, with 11 bases between them. The chain's CDR3 is CASSIVLFDQPQHF. The CDR3 region has the DNA TGTGCCAGTAGTATTGTATTGTTTGATCAGCCCCAGCATTTT. Together with reference TRBV19 and TRBJ1-5, the CDR3 gives the full variable domain: DGGITQSPKYLFRKEGQNVTLSCEQNLNHDAMYWYRQDPGQGLRLIYYSQIVNDFQKGDIAEGYSVSREKKESFPLTVTSAQKNPTAFYLCASSIVLFDQPQHFGDGTRLSIL.

This clone was observed a few times. V and J are TRBV7-3 and TRBJ2-7; 7 bases are a match to TRBD1. The CDR3 totals 15 residues. V gave up 2 bases and J gave up 2 bases; unmatched junction bases: 6. Looked up from germline, CDR1 is SGHTA and CDR2 is FQGTGA. The CDR3, as DNA: TGTGCCAGCAGCTTATCTTCGAGGGGGCCCTACGAGCAGTACTTC. It codes for CASSLSSRGPYEQYF.